A single sample gave rise to the 22 T cell receptor beta chains below, sequenced in a study of OX40 agonist ivuxolimab in advanced cancers. Method: immunoSEQ multiplex PCR; TCRdb's copy keeps in-frame clones and lacks some. The sample records fewer than 80,000 clones, around 90% being singletons. The specimen was CD4+ or CD8+ T cells sorted from blood, collected in a trial of the OX40 agonist ivuxolimab. These receptors were obtained from an adult with an advanced solid tumor such as melanoma, head and neck, liver or kidney cancer.

The rearrangement uses TRBV21-1 and TRBJ2-3; the D call TRBD2 from the table was never checked on the DNA. TRBV21-1 is marked as a pseudogene. The length of the CDR3 is 16 residues. This CDR3 reads CASSKEGTGGTDTQYF. CDR3 nucleotides: TGTGCCAGCAGCAAAGAGGGGACGGGGGGGACAGATACGCAGTATTTT.

J is TRBJ2-1 and V is TRBV5-4, with D perhaps matching TRBD2 (6 bases). The germline V gene has CDR1 SGHNT and CDR2 YYREEE (reference sequence). The V end lost 4 bases, the J end lost 4 bases, and 15 bases lay between the germline ends. The CDR3 contains 15 residues. The CDR3 sequence is CASSHGLEGYNEQFF. The CDR3 DNA reads as TGTGCCAGCAGCCACGGACTGGAGGGGTACAATGAGCAGTTCTTC.

The J gene is TRBJ1-1, the V gene TRBV7-6; D gene unclear. The CDR3 is made up of 14 amino acids. Germline CDR1 SGHVS, CDR2 FNYEAQ. V lost 5 bases and J 1 base, leaving 11 bases between the germline ends. The chain's CDR3 is CASSGRAGNTEAFF. CDR3 coding DNA: TGTGCCAGCAGCGGAAGGGCAGGGAACACTGAAGCTTTCTTT.

V gene TRBV6-5 combines with J gene TRBJ2-7; D may be TRBD2 (6 bases). V was pared by 7 bases and J by 6 bases, with 13 bases between. The CDR3 length is 12 residues. Germline V gives CDR1 MNHEY, CDR2 SVGAGI. CDR3 loop: CASTNGGGEQYF. In DNA, the CDR3 is TGTGCCAGCACAAACGGGGGTGGCGAGCAGTACTTC.

This clone was found a few times. The chain has TRBV19 and TRBJ2-7; D is ambiguous. The germline CDR1 and CDR2 sequences are LNHDA and SQIVND (reference sequence). The CDR3 covers 15 residues. V lost 8 bases and J lost 6, with 23 bases in between. The CDR3, as DNA: TGTGCCAGTCAAGCTCGTGGGGTCTCCTTCGGCGAGCAGTACTTC. Translating gives CASQARGVSFGEQYF.

The chain joins TRBV19 to TRBJ2-7; 12 bases align to TRBD2. Germline lookup yields CDR1 LNHDA and CDR2 SQIVND (reference sequence). CDR3 length: 20 residues. Trimming removed 6 bases from V and 0 bases from J; junction bases left unmatched: 18. For the CDR3, the DNA is TGTGCCAGTAGCGGGGTACCGGGACTAGCGGGCTTGTCCCTCTCCTACGAGCAGTACTTC. Its protein is CASSGVPGLAGLSLSYEQYF.

The V gene is TRBV9, the J gene TRBJ2-7, with 9 bases lining up with TRBD2. V gave up 0 bases and J gave up 6 bases; unmatched junction bases: 10. CDR1 and CDR2 (germline): SGDLS, YYNGEE. The length of the CDR3 is 16 residues. CDR3 sequence (DNA): TGTGCCAGCAGCGTAGATGGCGGCGGGAGGGCCGCCGAGCAGTACTTC. Protein sequence: CASSVDGGGRAAEQYF.

The chain is built from TRBV27 and TRBJ2-2; 14 bases line up with TRBD2. The CDR3 consists of 15 residues. Germline V gene sequence: CDR1 MNHEY, CDR2 SMNVEV (reference sequence). The V and J ends lost 7 bases and 7 bases, in that order; junction bases with no gene match: 5. DNA of the CDR3: TGTGCCAGCAAAGGGACTAGCGGGAGAGTCGGGGAGCTGTTTTTT. Translation: CASKGTSGRVGELFF.

V gene TRBV19 combines with J gene TRBJ1-1; no definite D call. The CDR3 consists of 13 residues. The V and J ends lost 7 bases and 0 bases respectively, with 9 bases between them. Germline loops: CDR1 LNHDA, CDR2 SQIVND (reference sequence). DNA of the CDR3: TGTGCCAGTATAGACTTACTGAACACTGAAGCTTTCTTT. Amino acids: CASIDLLNTEAFF.

The chain is built from TRBV7-2 and TRBJ2-5, with TRBD1 identical over 8 bases. V dropped 5 bases and J dropped 5; count of bases not matched to a gene: 7. This CDR3 is built from 14 residues. Germline V gives CDR1 SGHTA, CDR2 FQGNSA. This CDR3 is CASSPDRGGETQYF. The CDR3, as DNA: TGTGCCAGCAGCCCAGACAGGGGTGGCGAGACCCAGTACTTC.

The V and J genes are TRBV9 and TRBJ2-1; no reliable D call. Germline V gene sequence: CDR1 SGDLS, CDR2 YYNGEE. V was shortened by 0 bases and J by 10 bases, with 11 bases between the two germline ends. The CDR3 runs 13 residues. Written as DNA, the CDR3 is TGTGCCAGCAGCGTAGGTCGAGAATGGGAGCAGTTCTTC. It translates to CASSVGREWEQFF.

The chain recombines TRBV15 with TRBJ1-4; no definite D call. The V gene's germline CDR1 is LNHNV and CDR2 YYDKDF (reference sequence). This CDR3 region has 13 residues. Trimming removed 5 bases at V and 5 bases at J, with 9 bases between. The CDR3 coding sequence is TGTGCCACCAGCGACTCATGGAATGAAAAACTGTTTTTT. Protein sequence: CATSDSWNEKLFF.

CDR3 residues: CASSYKSDLHF. The CDR3 DNA reads as TGTGCCAGCAGTTACAAGTCGGATCTCCACTTT. The chain links TRBV28 to TRBJ1-6; D uncertain. Germline values: CDR1 MDHEN, CDR2 SYDVKM. V was cut by 4 bases and J by 16 bases, with 11 bases left in between. The CDR3 runs to 11 residues.

This clone was counted a single time. The rearrangement joins TRBV28 to TRBJ2-1; 7 positions agree with TRBD2. V was clipped by 3 bases and J by 5 bases; unmatched bases: 13. In germline, CDR1 is MDHEN, CDR2 SYDVKM. The CDR3 is made up of 17 amino acids. The CDR3 loop is CASSFIRGAGPHNEQFF. CDR3 nucleotide sequence: TGTGCCAGCAGTTTTATAAGGGGAGCGGGACCCCACAATGAGCAGTTCTTC.

The chain combines TRBV2 with TRBJ2-1; 7 bases are shared with TRBD2. Looked up from germline, CDR1 is SNHLY and CDR2 is FYNNEI. This CDR3 has 17 residues. V gave up 7 bases and J gave up 6 bases; unmatched junction bases: 18. In nucleotides, the CDR3 is TGTGCCAGCATGCCACTCGTATGGCGGGAGATCGGCAATGAGCAGTTCTTC. Translated: CASMPLVWREIGNEQFF.

This chain's CDR3 is CASSITRDSLLSGANVLTF. CDR3 DNA: TGTGCCAGCAGTATTACACGGGACAGTCTTCTCTCTGGGGCCAACGTCCTGACTTTC. The gene calls are TRBV27 and TRBJ2-6, with TRBD1 matching 7 bases. This CDR3 is built from 19 residues. The germline V gene has CDR1 MNHEY and CDR2 SMNVEV (reference sequence). Trimming cost V 5 bases and J 0 bases; bases outside gene matches: 13.

The gene calls are TRBV15 and TRBJ2-2; 7 bases are a match to TRBD1. Germline V gene sequence: CDR1 LNHNV, CDR2 YYDKDF (reference sequence). The CDR3 extends over 14 amino acids. The junction had 5 bases not matched to a gene; V was cut back by 4 bases and J by 6 bases. The CDR3 bases are TGTGCCACCAGCATAGGGACAGATTCCGGGGAGCTGTTTTTT. It encodes CATSIGTDSGELFF. Complete variable domain (other parts from reference TRBV15 and TRBJ2-2): DAMVIQNPRYQVTQFGKPVTLSCSQTLNHNVMYWYQQKSSQAPKLLFHYYDKDFNNEADTPDNFQSRRPNTSFCFLDIRSPGLGDTAMYLCATSIGTDSGELFFGEGSRLTVL.

The genes are TRBV28 and TRBJ2-7; 8 nucleotides match TRBD2. V shed 6 bases, J shed 2 bases, and the junction held 9 bases outside the gene matches. The CDR3 runs to 15 residues. Germline CDR1 and CDR2: MDHEN and SYDVKM. The CDR3 region is CASSPPREATYEQYF. The CDR3 bases are TGTGCCAGCAGCCCCCCGCGGGAGGCAACCTACGAGCAGTACTTC.

To note about this clone: A much larger clone sits a single nucleotide away, making a read error possible. This same CDR3 is encoded by further DNA sequences in the sample. The J gene is TRBJ2-7, the V gene TRBV7-6; D uncertain. The CDR3 spans 13 residues. Germline values: CDR1 SGHVS, CDR2 FNYEAQ. V lost 5 bases and J 3 bases, leaving 11 bases between the germline ends. This chain's CDR3 is CASSLGPNYEQYF. CDR3 DNA: TGTGCCAGCAGCCTCGGACCGAACTACGAGCAGTACTTC.

The rearrangement uses TRBV5-1 and TRBJ2-7; D is perhaps TRBD1 or TRBD2 (5 bases each). CDR1 is SGHRS and CDR2 is YFSETQ in the germline V gene. The V end lost 7 bases, the J end lost 7 bases, and 24 bases lay between the germline ends. CDR3 size: 15 residues. CDR3 amino acids: CASRVVGGKRVEQYF. CDR3 coding DNA: TGCGCCAGCCGGGTCGTTGGGGGAAAGCGCGTGGAGCAGTACTTC.

The chain couples TRBV28 to TRBJ2-7; 11 bases agree with TRBD2. CDR3 length equals 15 residues. Germline values: CDR1 MDHEN, CDR2 SYDVKM. The V gene end was trimmed by 6 bases and the J gene end by 4 bases; junction bases not matched to a gene: 8. The CDR3 here is CASSPPTSGSYEQYF. The CDR3 DNA sequence: TGTGCCAGCAGCCCCCCCACTAGCGGGAGTTACGAGCAGTACTTC. The full variable domain, in which reference TRBV28 and TRBJ2-7 provide the parts outside the CDR3, is DVKVTQSSRYLVKRTGEKVFLECVQDMDHENMFWYRQDPGLGLRLIYFSYDVKMKEKGDIPEGYSVSREKKERFSLILESASTNQTSMYLCASSPPTSGSYEQYFGPGTRLTVT.

Regarding this clone: Possible read error: a much larger clone is one base away. Other DNA sequences in this specimen translate into the identical CDR3. This sequence joins TRBV4-1 and TRBJ2-5; no firm D call. The CDR3 covers 15 residues. Per the germline V gene, CDR1 is MGHRA and CDR2 is YSYEKL. The CDR3 loop is CASSQGLPARETQYF. The CDR3 DNA reads as TGCGCCAGCAGTCAAGGTCTCCCAGCCCGAGAGACCCAGTACTTC.